The 31 T cell receptor beta chains listed next were all sequenced from one sample in a study of T cells in narcolepsy. Method: immunoSEQ multiplex PCR; TCRdb's copy keeps in-frame clones and lacks some. There are 30,000 or so clones in the sample; about 85% occur only once, and roughly 0.99% lies in the top ten. The sequenced material came from CD45RA- memory CD4+ T cells from PBMCs. The receptor source for this set is a human donor with narcolepsy.

This clone was observed a few times. This chain connects TRBV11-3 to TRBJ2-5; D unresolved. The CDR3 extends over 15 amino acids. V gave up 0 bases and J gave up 2 bases, with 10 bases separating them. From germline, CDR1 is SGHNT and CDR2 YENEEA. The CDR3 here is CASSLDGSAQETQYF. CDR3 DNA: TGTGCCAGCAGCTTAGATGGTTCGGCGCAAGAGACCCAGTACTTC.

The chain joins TRBV6-5 to TRBJ2-3, with 8 positions matching TRBD2. Germline CDR1 is MNHEY and CDR2 is SVGAGI. The CDR3 length is 15 residues. V trimming: 4 bases; J trimming: 6 bases; junction bases outside the gene matches: 9. CDR3 DNA sequence: TGTGCCAGCAGTTTGTTAGCGGGGCCAGGGGATACGCAGTATTTT. This encodes CASSLLAGPGDTQYF.

The V call is TRBV6-6, the J call TRBJ1-5; tentative D call: TRBD1 (5 bases). The CDR3 runs to 15 residues. The V end was cut by 3 bases, the J end by 1 base, with 10 bases between. Germline assignment: CDR1 MNHNY and CDR2 SVGAGI (reference sequence). The CDR3 here is CASSYQGISNQPQHF. CDR3 DNA: TGTGCCAGCAGTTATCAGGGAATCAGCAATCAGCCCCAGCATTTT.

V gene TRBV6-1 combines with J gene TRBJ1-2; 8 nucleotides align to TRBD1. Trimming took 6 bases from V and 6 from J; bases not matched to a gene: 12. Per germline, CDR1 MNHNS and CDR2 SASEGT. The CDR3 loop spans 15 amino acids. CDR3 nucleotide sequence: TGTGCCAGCAGAAGGACAGGGCCGCCTTACGATGGCTACACCTTC. The encoded protein is CASRRTGPPYDGYTF.

The chain combines TRBV5-6 with TRBJ1-5; 9 bases fit TRBD1. The germline gives CDR1 SGHDT, CDR2 YYEEEE. The J segment lost 1 base and the V segment lost 1 base, leaving 3 bases of the junction unmatched. This CDR3 is built from 16 residues. The CDR3 here is CASSLYGTGSNQPQHF. CDR3 coding DNA: TGTGCCAGCAGCTTGTACGGGACAGGGAGCAATCAGCCCCAGCATTTT.

This chain links TRBV28 with TRBJ1-4; 9 nucleotides align to TRBD1. The ends lost 11 bases at V and 8 bases at J; junction bases unmatched: 6. The germline V gene encodes CDR1 MDHEN and CDR2 SYDVKM. The CDR3 runs 12 residues. The CDR3 protein is CAWGQGREKLFF. The CDR3 DNA is TGTGCCTGGGGACAGGGAAGGGAAAAACTGTTTTTT.

Comments on this clone: Compared with germline, one end of the junction differs, possibly owing to a read error. This rearrangement joins TRBV7-7 to TRBJ2-7; 9 bases are shared with TRBD1. Germline CDR1 reads SSHAT; CDR2 reads FNYEAQ (reference sequence). CDR3 size: 13 residues. This CDR3 reads CASSSGQGTEQYF. In DNA, the CDR3 is TGTGCTAGCAGCTCCGGACAGGGGACCGAGCAGTACTTC.

The rearrangement uses TRBV10-3 and TRBJ2-7; TRBD1 agrees at 8 bases. Unmatched junction bases numbered 10, after V lost 4 bases and J lost 2 bases. CDR3 length equals 16 residues. Germline lookup yields CDR1 ENHRY and CDR2 SYGVKD. The CDR3 DNA follows: TGTGCCATCAGTGGCACCGGGACAGGTCACCCCTACGAGCAGTACTTC. It encodes CAISGTGTGHPYEQYF.

The CDR3 protein is CASSLGGDNQPQHF. CDR3 DNA sequence: TGTGCCAGCAGCCTTGGTGGAGACAATCAGCCCCAGCATTTT. The chain couples TRBV28 to TRBJ1-5; D is uncertain. Looked up from germline, CDR1 is MDHEN and CDR2 is SYDVKM. The ends were cut back, 6 bases at V and 3 bases at J, with 12 bases in the middle. CDR3 size: 14 residues.

The J gene is TRBJ2-1, the V gene TRBV7-2; D assignment may be TRBD1 or TRBD2 (5 bases each). Trimming pared 7 bases from V and 1 base from J, leaving 11 bases between. This CDR3 comprises 14 residues. Germline V CDR1 and CDR2: SGHTA, FQGNSA. The CDR3: CASNGDLSYNEQFF. The CDR3 nucleotides read TGTGCCAGCAATGGGGACCTTTCCTACAATGAGCAGTTCTTC.

This chain links TRBV5-4 with TRBJ2-7; a weak D match, TRBD2 (6 bases). V was shortened by 2 bases and J by 6 bases, with 12 bases between the two germline ends. CDR3 size: 13 residues. Germline V gene data show CDR1 as SGHNT and CDR2 as YYREEE (reference sequence). The CDR3 nucleotides are TGTGCCAGCAGCTTACCCCTAGCGACCGAGCAGTACTTC. It codes for CASSLPLATEQYF.

J is TRBJ1-1 and V is TRBV10-3; weak D call: TRBD1 (5 bases). Germline CDR1 and CDR2: ENHRY and SYGVKD. This CDR3 region has 15 residues. Deletions cut 2 bases from V and 3 bases from J, with 13 bases between. The CDR3 DNA reads TGTGCCATCAGTGAGGGGGAAAGGGGTCACACTGAAGCTTTCTTT. Protein product: CAISEGERGHTEAFF.

As concerns this clone: Germline and junction disagree at one end, which may indicate a read error. The genes are TRBV11-1 and TRBJ2-1, with D uncertain. CDR3 size: 14 residues. Germline V gene data show CDR1 as SGHAT and CDR2 as FQDESV (reference sequence). The CDR3 sequence is CAGSLGSVPDKQFF. Written as DNA, the CDR3 is TGTGCCGGCAGCTTAGGATCAGTACCAGATAAGCAGTTCTTC.

The rearrangement uses TRBV19 and TRBJ1-4, with 9 bases matching TRBD1. V dropped 1 base and J dropped 7; count of bases not matched to a gene: 4. Germline V gives CDR1 LNHDA, CDR2 SQIVND (reference sequence). The CDR3 sequence is 15 residues long. CDR3 coding DNA: TGTGCCAGTAGTATAGGGACAGGGGTTGTTGAAAAACTGTTTTTT. As protein: CASSIGTGVVEKLFF.

V usage is TRBV2 and J usage is TRBJ2-5; 12 bases match TRBD2. The CDR3 loop spans 14 amino acids. Germline loops: CDR1 SNHLY, CDR2 FYNNEI. V lost 2 bases and J lost 5; bases outside the gene matches: 0. The CDR3, as DNA: TGTGCCAGCAGTGAACTAGCGGGGGGGGAGACCCAGTACTTC. This translates into CASSELAGGETQYF.

The chain combines TRBV19 with TRBJ1-6; TRBD1 might be the D (5 bases). CDR3 length: 16 residues. Germline values: CDR1 LNHDA, CDR2 SQIVND (reference sequence). V was trimmed by 5 bases and J by 0 bases, leaving 11 bases between them. The CDR3 is CASSGTESSYNSPLHF. DNA for the CDR3: TGTGCCAGTAGTGGGACGGAAAGCTCCTATAATTCACCCCTCCACTTT. The complete variable domain, with remaining parts taken from reference TRBV19 and TRBJ1-6, reads DGGITQSPKYLFRKEGQNVTLSCEQNLNHDAMYWYRQDPGQGLRLIYYSQIVNDFQKGDIAEGYSVSREKKESFPLTVTSAQKNPTAFYLCASSGTESSYNSPLHFGNGTRLTVT.

This clone has just one count. The V and J genes are TRBV5-1 and TRBJ2-5, with TRBD2 matching 8 bases. V lost 3 bases and J lost 4; bases outside the gene matches: 2. The length of the CDR3 is 13 residues. CDR1 and CDR2 (germline): SGHRS, YFSETQ. This chain's CDR3 is CASSSSGGETQYF. The CDR3 region has the DNA TGCGCCAGCAGCTCCAGCGGGGGAGAGACCCAGTACTTC.

The J gene is TRBJ2-1, the V gene TRBV7-9; 10 bases are a match to TRBD2. Per the germline V gene, CDR1 is SEHNR and CDR2 is FQNEAQ (reference sequence). V dropped 0 bases and J dropped 4; count of bases not matched to a gene: 6. There are 17 residues in the CDR3. DNA for the CDR3: TGTGCCAGCAGCTTAGCGGGACTAGCGTCCGGATACAATGAGCAGTTCTTC. Its protein product is CASSLAGLASGYNEQFF.

The chain links TRBV9 to TRBJ2-3, with 14 nucleotides matching TRBD2. Germline lookup yields CDR1 SGDLS and CDR2 YYNGEE. V shed 4 bases, J shed 2 bases, and the junction held 9 bases outside the gene matches. The CDR3 extends over 18 amino acids. The DNA for the CDR3 is TGTGCCAGCAGCCCGAGGACTAGCGGGGGGACCTTCACAGATACGCAGTATTTT. It is translated as CASSPRTSGGTFTDTQYF.

The J gene is TRBJ2-6, the V gene TRBV11-3; unclear D gene. Between the trimmed V and J ends, which lost 0 bases and 0 bases, there was a span of 12 bases. The CDR3 has 18 amino acids. Germline CDR1 and CDR2: SGHNT and YENEEA. This CDR3 reads CASSLDLRQDSGANVLTF. DNA for the CDR3: TGTGCCAGCAGCTTAGATCTTCGTCAGGACTCTGGGGCCAACGTCCTGACTTTC.

The sample holds one count of this clone. J is TRBJ2-2 and V is TRBV11-3, with D uncertain. The CDR3 runs to 15 residues. Trimming cost V 6 bases and J 7 bases, with 18 bases left between them. Germline V gene lookup returns CDR1 SGHNT and CDR2 YENEEA. CDR3 loop: CASRPPGLWDGELFF. CDR3 DNA: TGTGCCAGCAGACCTCCGGGCCTGTGGGACGGGGAGCTGTTTTTT.

The chain carries TRBV25-1 and TRBJ1-4, with TRBD1 matching 7 bases. V lost 8 bases and J lost 4; bases outside the gene matches: 10. The CDR3 consists of 15 residues. Germline loops: CDR1 MGHDK, CDR2 SYGVNS. In DNA, the CDR3 is TGTGCCAGCGCCCTTCAACAGGGGAATAATGAAAAACTGTTTTTT. Its protein is CASALQQGNNEKLFF.

V and J are TRBV5-1 and TRBJ2-7; 10 bases align to TRBD1. The germline V gene encodes CDR1 SGHRS and CDR2 YFSETQ. CDR3 length: 15 residues. Losses at the gene ends were 4 bases for V and 3 bases for J; bases not matched to a gene: 7. The CDR3: CASSTMTGGYYEQYF. In nucleotides, the CDR3 is TGCGCCAGCAGCACCATGACAGGGGGCTACTACGAGCAGTACTTC.

The chain has TRBV5-1 and TRBJ2-3; 8 positions match TRBD1. From germline, CDR1 is SGHRS and CDR2 YFSETQ. The CDR3 runs to 16 residues. V lost 0 bases, J lost 3 bases, and 6 bases stayed unmatched. The CDR3 region has the DNA TGCGCCAGCAGCTTGGCCGGGGGACAGGTAACAGATACGCAGTATTTT. Protein: CASSLAGGQVTDTQYF.

J is TRBJ1-1 and V is TRBV7-2; D is undetermined. In germline, CDR1 is SGHTA, CDR2 FQGNSA. Trimming stripped 5 bases from V and 1 base from J, with 8 bases between. The CDR3 extends over 13 amino acids. CDR3 amino acids: CASSLQWNTEAFF. In DNA, the CDR3 is TGTGCCAGCAGCCTCCAGTGGAACACTGAAGCTTTCTTT.

This chain joins TRBV30 and TRBJ1-1; D might be TRBD1 (5 bases). Germline CDR1 reads GTSNPN; CDR2 reads SVGIG (reference sequence). Trimming took off 1 base at V and 11 bases at J, with 14 bases between the two ends. The CDR3 loop spans 12 amino acids. CDR3 sequence reads: CAWSAGGTWAFF. The CDR3 coding sequence is TGTGCCTGGAGTGCCGGCGGGACGTGGGCTTTCTTT.

The chain joins TRBV7-6 to TRBJ2-7, with 11 bases matching TRBD2. CDR1 SGHVS and CDR2 FNYEAQ come from the germline V gene. V dropped 3 bases and J dropped 0; count of bases not matched to a gene: 1. The CDR3 length is 15 residues. In nucleotides, the CDR3 is TGTGCCAGCAGCTTGGGGACTAGCGGCTCCTACGAGCAGTACTTC. This translates into CASSLGTSGSYEQYF.

The V call is TRBV10-2, the J call TRBJ2-5; D gene unclear. The end of the DNA is better explained by TRBJ2-7, so the J call may be wrong. CDR3 length equals 14 residues. Germline CDR1 reads WSHSY; CDR2 reads SAAADI. CDR3 protein: CASSELFSYHEQYF. DNA of the CDR3: TGCGCCAGCAGTGAGTTATTTAGCTACCACGAGCAGTACTTC.

V and J are TRBV7-9 and TRBJ2-5, with 7 nucleotides matching TRBD2. Germline CDR1 reads SEHNR; CDR2 reads FQNEAQ (reference sequence). V trimming: 5 bases; J trimming: 5 bases; junction bases outside the gene matches: 8. This CDR3 comprises 14 residues. CDR3 region: CASSRSGTKETQYF. For the CDR3, the DNA is TGTGCCAGCAGCAGGTCCGGGACTAAGGAGACCCAGTACTTC.

This sequence joins TRBV19 and TRBJ2-5, with 10 bases matching TRBD2. The CDR3 has 15 residues. Trimming cost V 5 bases and J 5 bases; bases outside gene matches: 8. The germline V gene encodes CDR1 LNHDA and CDR2 SQIVND (reference sequence). The CDR3 DNA is TGTGCCAGTAGTGGGAGCGGGGGGGCTTCGGAGACCCAGTACTTC. This sequence encodes CASSGSGGASETQYF.

The chain has TRBV5-6 and TRBJ2-3; D unclear. Trimming pared 4 bases from V and 6 bases from J, leaving 18 bases between. The CDR3 contains 15 residues. Per the germline V gene, CDR1 is SGHDT and CDR2 is YYEEEE. The CDR3 sequence is CASSQTHPYLDTQYF. The CDR3 DNA reads as TGTGCCAGCAGCCAAACCCACCCCTACTTGGATACGCAGTATTTT. Full variable domain (missing parts from reference TRBV5-6 and TRBJ2-3): DAGVTQSPTHLIKTRGQQVTLRCSPKSGHDTVSWYQQALGQGPQFIFQYYEEEERQRGNFPDRFSGHQFPNYSSELNVNALLLGDSALYLCASSQTHPYLDTQYFGPGTRLTVL.